These 24 T cell receptor beta chains share one sample of origin, sequenced in a study of vaccination and CD4 T cells after COVID-19. These receptors have no identified antigens. Sequencing of the DNA from cultured CD4+ T cells was carried out with the Oncomine TCR Beta short-read assay. One entry per CDR3 protein, called by TCRdb with MiXCR from the PCR reads. The repertoire holds about 18,000 distinct CDR3 sequences, approximately 52% seen once, with about an eighth in the top ten. Stated treatment: roughly 11-day PBMC culture with coronavirus spike peptide pools or control peptides (ViraFEST assay). What was sequenced was CD4+ T cells from blood, cultured in vitro. The receptors stem from a human donor who had recovered from COVID-19.

This chain uses TRBV2 with TRBJ2-1, with a weak D call TRBD2 (7 bases). The length of the CDR3 is 15 residues. Germline CDR1 is SNHLY and CDR2 is FYNNEI. V was cut by 3 bases and J by 3 bases, with 12 bases left in between. CDR3 amino acids: CASSDGGGRYNEQFF. The CDR3 DNA sequence: TGTGCCAGCAGTGATGGCGGGGGCCGCTACAATGAGCAGTTCTTC. Full variable domain (rest looked up from reference TRBV2 and TRBJ2-1): EPEVTQTPSHQVTQMGQEVILRCVPISNHLYFYWYRQILGQKVEFLVSFYNNEISEKSEIFDDQFSVERPDGSNFTLKIRSTKLEDSAMYFCASSDGGGRYNEQFFGPGTRLTVL.

In this sample, this clonotype turned up a few times. The chain is built from TRBV18 and TRBJ1-2, with 9 bases that match TRBD1. The V gene's germline CDR1 is KGHSH and CDR2 LQKENI. V lost 2 bases and J lost 8; bases outside the gene matches: 9. The CDR3 consists of 15 residues. This chain's CDR3 is CASSPFGDRERGYTF. The CDR3 DNA reads TGTGCCAGCTCACCATTTGGGGACAGGGAACGAGGCTACACCTTC.

The rearrangement uses TRBV11-2 and TRBJ2-3, with 11 bases lining up with TRBD2. With V trimmed by 5 bases and J by 5 bases, 12 bases remained unmatched. In germline, CDR1 is SGHAT, CDR2 FQNNGV. There are 17 residues in the CDR3. CDR3 nucleotides: TGTGCCAGCAGCAATATCCCTAGCGGGAGGCCCGGAGATACGCAGTATTTT. As protein: CASSNIPSGRPGDTQYF.

This clonotype came up a few times. This rearrangement joins TRBV5-1 to TRBJ2-1, with D maybe TRBD2 (6 bases). Trimming left V 4 bases short and J 2 bases short, with 16 bases between. The length of the CDR3 is 16 residues. The germline gives CDR1 SGHRS, CDR2 YFSETQ. The CDR3 nucleotides read TGCGCCAGCAGCCGAAAGACTAGTTCCGCCTACAATGAGCAGTTCTTC. It specifies CASSRKTSSAYNEQFF.

This clonotype was counted between two and nine times. The rearrangement uses TRBV10-1 and TRBJ1-1; D remains unclear. The germline V gene has CDR1 WNHNN and CDR2 SYGVQD (reference sequence). This CDR3 is 13 amino acids long. V lost 8 bases, J lost 0 bases, and 10 bases lay in between. The chain's CDR3 is CASSLHVNTEAFF. In DNA form, the CDR3 reads TGCGCCAGCTCCCTACACGTGAACACTGAAGCTTTCTTT.

The chain uses TRBV28 and TRBJ1-5; possibly TRBD1 for D (5 bases). The germline V gene encodes CDR1 MDHEN and CDR2 SYDVKM. The V end was cut by 7 bases, the J end by 2 bases, with 12 bases between. The CDR3 sequence is 14 residues long. In nucleotides, the CDR3 is TGTGCCAGCACCTTGTGGGGGGGCAATCAGCCCCAGCATTTT. This codes for CASTLWGGNQPQHF.

In the case of this clonotype: This likely comes from a read error, as the CDR3 has no conserved phenylalanine or tryptophan at its end. The chain links TRBV28 to TRBJ2-7; 10 positions agree with TRBD1. V shed 6 bases, J shed 4 bases, and the junction held 6 bases outside the gene matches. CDR1 MDHEN and CDR2 SYDVKM come from the germline V gene. CDR3 length: 14 residues. Here the CDR3 DNA reads TGTGCCAGCAGCTCGGACAGGGGGTTATACGAGCAGTACCTC. Translation: CASSSDRGLYEQYL.

This clonotype was recorded a few times. The chain employs TRBV6-1 and TRBJ1-6; no firm D call. This CDR3 is built from 13 residues. Germline V gives CDR1 MNHNS, CDR2 SASEGT. Deletions cut 6 bases from V and 6 bases from J, with 9 bases between. The CDR3 sequence: CASRDPLNSPLHF. The CDR3 DNA is TGTGCCAGCAGGGACCCTCTTAATTCACCCCTCCACTTT.

The V call is TRBV6-2 or TRBV6-3, the J call TRBJ1-2; TRBD1 matches at 9 bases. Trimming took 5 bases from V and 5 from J; bases not matched to a gene: 6. The V gene's germline CDR1 is MNHEY and CDR2 SVGEGT. The CDR3 is made up of 14 amino acids. Here the CDR3 DNA reads TGTGCCAGCAGTCGACCCGGGACAGGGTATGGCTACACCTTC. It codes for CASSRPGTGYGYTF.

The V call is TRBV7-2, the J call TRBJ2-7, with 12 bases aligning to TRBD1. The germline CDR1 and CDR2 sequences are SGHTA and FQGNSA. CDR3 size: 17 residues. V lost 2 bases to trimming and J lost 5 bases; unmatched junction nucleotides: 10. CDR3 residues: CASSLNSGTGGQDEQYF. The DNA of the CDR3 is TGTGCCAGCAGCTTAAACTCCGGGACAGGGGGCCAGGACGAGCAGTACTTC. The whole variable domain, remainder taken from reference TRBV7-2 and TRBJ2-7, is GAGVSQSPSNKVTEKGKDVELRCDPISGHTALYWYRQSLGQGLEFLIYFQGNSAPDKSGLPSDRFSAERTGGSVSTLTIQRTQQEDSAVYLCASSLNSGTGGQDEQYFGPGTRLTVT.

This clonotype was recorded a few times. The chain carries TRBV7-2 and TRBJ2-1; no clear D. Germline-derived CDR1 and CDR2 are SGHTA and FQGNSA. V was shortened by 5 bases and J by 10 bases, with 18 bases between the two germline ends. This CDR3 comprises 14 residues. The CDR3 loop reads CASSLLMAQDEQFF. The CDR3 region has the DNA TGTGCCAGCAGCCTACTTATGGCCCAGGACGAGCAGTTCTTC.

V and J are TRBV24-1 and TRBJ1-5; D not certain. V was trimmed by 4 bases and J by 9 bases, leaving 9 bases between them. In germline, CDR1 is KGHDR, CDR2 SFDVKD. This CDR3 region has 12 residues. The CDR3 here is CATSDNGGPQHF. As DNA, the CDR3 is TGTGCCACCAGTGACAACGGAGGGCCCCAGCATTTT.

This clonotype was found once. The chain carries TRBV6-1 and TRBJ1-1, with D tentatively TRBD1 (6 bases). The germline V and J ends were trimmed by 7 bases and 4 bases, with 16 bases remaining between them. This CDR3 spans 14 amino acids. Germline V gene data show CDR1 as MNHNS and CDR2 as SASEGT. The DNA of the CDR3 is TGTGCCAGCACCGAATGGGGGGCTCCCACTGAAGCTTTCTTT. Protein sequence: CASTEWGAPTEAFF.

The rearrangement links TRBV20-1 to TRBJ1-4, with TRBD1 matching over 9 bases. Germline lookup yields CDR1 DFQATT and CDR2 SNEGSKA (reference sequence). The CDR3 sequence is 13 residues long. The trim removed 6 bases at V and 8 bases at J, leaving 7 bases unmatched. DNA of the CDR3: TGCAGTGCCCCACAGGGGGCAGCGGAAAAACTGTTTTTT. Translated: CSAPQGAAEKLFF.

V and J are TRBV28 and TRBJ1-1; no clear D gene. CDR3 size: 13 residues. Per the germline V gene, CDR1 is MDHEN and CDR2 is SYDVKM. With 3 bases removed from V and 1 base from J, the gap between germline ends came to 6 bases. CDR3 coding DNA: TGTGCCAGCAGTTTGAGACCGAACACTGAAGCTTTCTTT. It codes for CASSLRPNTEAFF.

The rearrangement joins TRBV5-4 to TRBJ1-1; 7 bases map to TRBD1. The CDR3 has 13 residues. V lost 1 base and J lost 8; bases outside the gene matches: 5. CDR1 is SGHNT, CDR2 YYREEE, per germline (reference sequence). CDR3 protein: CASSLTGAGEAFF. Here the CDR3 DNA reads TGTGCCAGCAGCTTGACAGGGGCAGGGGAAGCTTTCTTT.

The chain uses TRBV11-2 and TRBJ1-6; D unclear. V lost 7 bases and J lost 6, with 16 bases in between. CDR1 SGHAT and CDR2 FQNNGV come from the germline V gene. The CDR3 is made up of 15 amino acids. The CDR3 sequence is CASTPEGRPNSPLHF. For the CDR3, the DNA is TGTGCCAGCACTCCGGAGGGTCGCCCTAATTCACCCCTCCACTTT.

The chain joins TRBV2 to TRBJ1-1; possible D gene TRBD1, 6 bases. The CDR3 covers 13 residues. V was cut by 4 bases and J by 6 bases, with 12 bases left in between. CDR1 is SNHLY, CDR2 FYNNEI, per germline. The CDR3, as DNA: TGTGCCAGCAGTGGTTCAGGGGTGGCTGAAGCTTTCTTT. Its protein product is CASSGSGVAEAFF.

This clonotype was observed a few times. The chain joins TRBV2 to TRBJ1-6, with 8 bases lining up with TRBD1. This CDR3 has 14 residues. Germline V gives CDR1 SNHLY, CDR2 FYNNEI. Trimming took 5 bases from V and 8 from J; bases not matched to a gene: 5. The CDR3, as DNA: TGTGCCAGCAGTTCACAGGGGGGTGATTCACCCCTCCACTTT. It is translated as CASSSQGGDSPLHF.

This sequence joins TRBV19 and TRBJ2-6; 8 bases fit TRBD1. J lost 2 bases, V lost 6 bases, and 3 bases had no gene match. The germline V gene encodes CDR1 LNHDA and CDR2 SQIVND (reference sequence). The CDR3 runs 15 residues. CDR3: CASSQTGAGANVLTF. CDR3 sequence (DNA): TGTGCCAGTAGCCAGACAGGGGCTGGGGCCAACGTCCTGACTTTC. Variable domain in full (rest from reference TRBV19 and TRBJ2-6): DGGITQSPKYLFRKEGQNVTLSCEQNLNHDAMYWYRQDPGQGLRLIYYSQIVNDFQKGDIAEGYSVSREKKESFPLTVTSAQKNPTAFYLCASSQTGAGANVLTFGAGSRLTVL.

The CDR3 DNA reads as TGTGCCAGCAGCTTAGGACCACTGTACTACACCTTC. Amino acids: CASSLGPLYYTF. V usage is TRBV7-9 and J usage is TRBJ1-2; D ambiguous. The CDR3 extends over 12 amino acids. Germline V lookup: CDR1 SEHNR, CDR2 FQNEAQ (reference sequence). Between the trimmed V and J ends, which lost 1 base and 10 bases, there was a span of 10 bases.

V usage is TRBV6-1 and J usage is TRBJ1-4, with TRBD1 matching 7 bases. The CDR3 consists of 14 residues. V lost 5 bases to trimming and J lost 8 bases; unmatched junction nucleotides: 8. Germline assignment: CDR1 MNHNS and CDR2 SASEGT. Here the CDR3 reads CASSPQGGKEKLFF. DNA of the CDR3: TGTGCCAGCAGTCCCCAGGGGGGAAAGGAAAAACTGTTTTTT.

The rearrangement joins TRBV20-1 to TRBJ2-3; D unresolved. The V gene's germline CDR1 is DFQATT and CDR2 SNEGSKA (reference sequence). The CDR3 is 15 amino acids. The V gene lost 0 bases and the J gene lost 0 bases, with 10 bases spanning the gap. The CDR3 DNA reads TGCAGTGCTAGAGATAACAGCCCTAGCACAGATACGCAGTATTTT. Its protein product is CSARDNSPSTDTQYF.

This clonotype was recorded once. This clone may be a read error of a much larger clone one base away. The genes are TRBV27 and TRBJ1-2, with 7 bases lining up with TRBD1. Per germline, CDR1 MNHEY and CDR2 SMNVEV (reference sequence). Germline trimming cut 5 bases from V and 12 bases from J; bases unmatched to any gene: 3. The CDR3 runs 10 residues. CDR3 in amino acids: CASSRQGDTF. The CDR3 DNA reads TGTGCCAGCAGTCGACAGGGAGACACCTTC.